This T cell receptor beta chain was obtained from a study of blood T cells in healthy people across ages. Study-level results: The diversity estimates, figures obtained from one million T cells, were considered underestimates. Roughly linear declines in TCR beta diversity per million T cells occurred with age. Without sorted subsets, naive and antigen-experienced compartments could not be conclusively compared.

With 2 bases clipped from V and 4 bases from J, the junction kept 5 bases outside the gene matches. The CDR3 loop spans 15 amino acids. Germline V lookup: CDR1 DFQATT, CDR2 SNEGSKA (reference sequence). This clonotype was seen once. Antigen specificity is unknown. The authors ran a second PCR of about 6 to 11 cycles using a sample-barcoded 5' primer and a J-beta primer mix. TCRdb redid the calling of the 5' RACE reads with MiXCR, one entry per CDR3 protein. This table has 540,000 or so distinct CDR3 sequences, around 50% appearing once. The specimen sequenced was blood. This sequence joins TRBV20-1 and TRBJ2-3, with 11 positions matching TRBD2. The clonotype originates from a man older than 75 in good health. The CDR3 is CSARPLAGVADTQYF. The CDR3 nucleotides read TGCAGTGCTAGACCACTAGCGGGAGTTGCAGATACGCAGTATTTT.